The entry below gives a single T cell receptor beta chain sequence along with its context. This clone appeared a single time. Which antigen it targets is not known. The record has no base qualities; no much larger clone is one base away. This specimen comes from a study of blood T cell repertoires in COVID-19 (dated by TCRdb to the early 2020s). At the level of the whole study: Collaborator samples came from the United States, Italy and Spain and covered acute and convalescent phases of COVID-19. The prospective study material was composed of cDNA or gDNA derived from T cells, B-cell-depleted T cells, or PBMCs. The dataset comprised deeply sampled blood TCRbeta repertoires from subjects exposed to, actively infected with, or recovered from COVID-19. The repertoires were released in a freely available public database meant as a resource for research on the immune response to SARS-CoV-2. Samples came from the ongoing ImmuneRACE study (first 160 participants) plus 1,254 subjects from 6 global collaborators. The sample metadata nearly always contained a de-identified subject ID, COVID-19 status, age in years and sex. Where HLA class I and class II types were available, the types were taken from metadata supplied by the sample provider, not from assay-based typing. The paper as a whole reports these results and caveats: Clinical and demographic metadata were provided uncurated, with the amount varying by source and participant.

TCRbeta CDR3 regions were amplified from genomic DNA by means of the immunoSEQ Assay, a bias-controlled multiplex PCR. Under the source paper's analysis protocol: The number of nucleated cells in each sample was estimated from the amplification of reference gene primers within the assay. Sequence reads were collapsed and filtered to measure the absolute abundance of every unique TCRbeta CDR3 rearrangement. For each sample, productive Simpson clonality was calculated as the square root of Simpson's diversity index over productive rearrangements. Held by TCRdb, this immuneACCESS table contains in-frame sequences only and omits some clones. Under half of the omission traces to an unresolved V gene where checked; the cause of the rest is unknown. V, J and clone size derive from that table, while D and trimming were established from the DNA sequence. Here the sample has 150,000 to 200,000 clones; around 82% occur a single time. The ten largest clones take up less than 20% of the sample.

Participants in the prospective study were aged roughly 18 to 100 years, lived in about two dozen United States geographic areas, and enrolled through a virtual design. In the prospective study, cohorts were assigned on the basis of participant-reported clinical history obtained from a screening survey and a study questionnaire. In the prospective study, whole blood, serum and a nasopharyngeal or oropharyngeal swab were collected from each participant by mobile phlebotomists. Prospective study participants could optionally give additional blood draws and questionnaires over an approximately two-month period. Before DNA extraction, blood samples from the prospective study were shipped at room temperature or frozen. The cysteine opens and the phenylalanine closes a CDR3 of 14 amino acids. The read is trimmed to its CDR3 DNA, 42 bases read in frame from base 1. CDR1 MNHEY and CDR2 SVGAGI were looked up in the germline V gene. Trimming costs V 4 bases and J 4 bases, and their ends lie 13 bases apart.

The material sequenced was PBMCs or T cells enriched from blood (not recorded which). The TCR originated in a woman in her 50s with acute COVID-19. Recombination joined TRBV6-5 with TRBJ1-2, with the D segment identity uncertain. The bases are TGTGCCAGCAGTTCCTCCCTAGGATCCTATGGCTACACCTTC. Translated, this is CASSSSLGSYGYTF.